These 30 T cell receptor beta chains were all obtained from the same sample, sequenced in a study of T cells in Graves' hyperthyroidism and ophthalmopathy. Using RNA transcripts as the source, TCR beta CDR3 regions were amplified. Using the HTBI primer set, a first-round RT-PCR was run on the TCR CDR3. TCRdb reanalysed the multiplex PCR reads using MiXCR and keeps one entry per CDR3 protein. Of hundreds of thousands of distinct CDR3 sequences listed, approximately 15% are singletons. Sample: blood. The receptors were sampled from a woman aged 40 to 50 with Graves' ophthalmopathy.

There are many counts of this clonotype. V usage is TRBV12-3 or TRBV12-4 and J usage is TRBJ2-3; 7 bases are shared with TRBD2. V was pared by 6 bases and J by 0 bases, with 6 bases of the junction left unmatched. The CDR3 covers 15 residues. CDR3 region: CASSYSGSSTDTQYF. CDR3 bases: TGTGCCAGCAGCTATAGCGGGTCTAGCACAGATACGCAGTATTTT.

This clonotype has at least ten counts. This chain connects TRBV28 to TRBJ1-5; perhaps TRBD1 as D (5 bases). From germline, CDR1 is MDHEN and CDR2 SYDVKM. The CDR3 totals 17 residues. The V and J ends lost 5 bases and 0 bases respectively, with 17 bases between them. Here the CDR3 DNA reads TGTGCCAGCAGTCCTCGGAGAGGGACGAATAGCAATCAGCCCCAGCATTTT. Translated: CASSPRRGTNSNQPQHF.

The rearrangement uses TRBV5-8 and TRBJ1-2; D may be TRBD1 (6 bases). CDR1 is SGHTS and CDR2 is YDEGEE in the germline V gene. Trimming removed 1 base from V and 6 bases from J, with 10 bases in between. The CDR3 consists of 13 residues. The CDR3 loop reads CASSLTGTNGYTF. The DNA of the CDR3 is TGTGCCAGCAGCTTGACAGGGACAAATGGCTACACCTTC.

There are many counts of this clonotype. The chain combines TRBV11-3 with TRBJ1-1; 7 bases align to TRBD1. CDR1 and CDR2 from the germline V gene are SGHNT and YENEEA. The trim removed 6 bases at V and 5 bases at J, leaving 6 bases unmatched. This CDR3 is 13 amino acids long. DNA of the CDR3: TGTGCCAGCAGGGCGAGGGGGCCGACTGAAGCTTTCTTT. This gives the protein CASRARGPTEAFF.

This clonotype was seen a few times. This clone may be a read error of a much larger clone one base away. The chain combines TRBV2 with TRBJ1-6; 7 nucleotides line up with TRBD1. The CDR3 has 14 residues. The germline V gene has CDR1 SNHLY and CDR2 FYNNEI. V trimming: 8 bases; J trimming: 8 bases; junction bases outside the gene matches: 9. The DNA for the CDR3 is TGTGCCAGCGGGCTCGACAGGGTGGATTCACCCCTCCACTTT. Amino acid sequence: CASGLDRVDSPLHF.

The V gene is TRBV7-9, the J gene TRBJ2-4; 14 nucleotides line up with TRBD2. This CDR3 is 16 amino acids long. With V trimmed by 1 base and J by 7 bases, 3 bases remained unmatched. Germline CDR1 reads SEHNR; CDR2 reads FQNEAQ (reference sequence). The CDR3 nucleotides read TGTGCCAGCAGCTTAGGGGGACTAGCGGGGGCCAACATTCAGTACTTC. Protein: CASSLGGLAGANIQYF.

This clonotype was picked up a small number of times. The chain has TRBV19 and TRBJ1-1; D is unresolved. Germline-derived CDR1 and CDR2 are LNHDA and SQIVND (reference sequence). The CDR3 length is 13 residues. V was shortened by 1 base and J by 4 bases, with 7 bases between the two germline ends. In DNA, the CDR3 is TGTGCCAGTAGTATAGCGCGGAGCACTGAAGCTTTCTTT. This encodes CASSIARSTEAFF.

This clonotype was seen more than once but under ten times. The V and J genes are TRBV5-4 and TRBJ1-2, with 8 bases lining up with TRBD1. Germline V CDR1 and CDR2: SGHNT, YYREEE (reference sequence). The CDR3 is made up of 15 amino acids. V gave up 4 bases and J gave up 3 bases; unmatched junction bases: 8. CDR3 residues: CASSDRGQAHYGYTF. CDR3 bases: TGTGCCAGCAGCGACCGGGGACAGGCTCACTATGGCTACACCTTC.

This chain uses TRBV7-9 with TRBJ2-3, with a possible D match to TRBD1 (6 bases). V lost 0 bases to trimming and J lost 0 bases, with 13 bases between them. Per the germline V gene, CDR1 is SEHNR and CDR2 is FQNEAQ (reference sequence). CDR3 length: 17 residues. The CDR3 spells CASSLARGRGSTDTQYF. The CDR3 DNA reads TGTGCCAGCAGCTTAGCCCGTGGCAGGGGAAGCACAGATACGCAGTATTTT.

This clonotype was seen ten or more times. The chain couples TRBV13 to TRBJ2-1; weak D call: TRBD1 (5 bases). The CDR3 covers 13 residues. Trimming stripped 6 bases from V and 5 bases from J, with 11 bases between. The germline gives CDR1 PRHDT, CDR2 FYEKMQ (reference sequence). The CDR3, as DNA: TGTGCCAGCAGTTCGGACACCAACAATGAGCAGTTCTTC. This encodes CASSSDTNNEQFF.

The chain carries TRBV19 and TRBJ2-1, with 8 bases aligning to TRBD1. CDR1 and CDR2 (germline): LNHDA, SQIVND (reference sequence). The junction had 6 bases not matched to a gene; V was cut back by 6 bases and J by 2 bases. The CDR3 spans 15 residues. The CDR3 loop reads CASREEGQAYNEQFF. In DNA form, the CDR3 reads TGTGCCAGTAGGGAGGAGGGACAGGCCTACAATGAGCAGTTCTTC.

The chain recombines TRBV7-2 with TRBJ2-5; D ambiguous. The V end lost 2 bases, the J end lost 2 bases, and 12 bases lay between the germline ends. Germline loops: CDR1 SGHTA, CDR2 FQGNSA. CDR3 length: 15 residues. CDR3 amino acids: CASSLMSGFQETQYF. The CDR3 DNA reads as TGTGCCAGCAGCTTAATGAGTGGGTTTCAAGAGACCCAGTACTTC.

This clonotype was recorded at least ten times. This chain joins TRBV29-1 and TRBJ1-2, with unresolved D. V gave up 4 bases and J gave up 3 bases, with 6 bases separating them. CDR3 length: 11 residues. Germline CDR1 is SQVTM and CDR2 is ANQGSEA. The CDR3 DNA follows: TGCAGCGTTGGGGTAGACTATGGCTACACCTTC. This gives the protein CSVGVDYGYTF.

This chain joins TRBV13 and TRBJ2-1; tentative D call: TRBD2 (5 bases). Germline assignment: CDR1 PRHDT and CDR2 FYEKMQ (reference sequence). Trimming stripped 2 bases from V and 2 bases from J, with 13 bases between. This CDR3 has 16 residues. The CDR3 DNA reads TGTGCCAGCAGCTTACGAAGGGAGCACGCCTACAATGAGCAGTTCTTC. Its translation: CASSLRREHAYNEQFF.

This clonotype was counted between two and nine times. A much more abundant neighbour one base away suggests this may be a read error. This chain uses TRBV5-5 with TRBJ2-3; 7 bases line up with TRBD2. Germline V gene lookup returns CDR1 SGHKS and CDR2 YYEKEE (reference sequence). The CDR3 spans 16 residues. J gave up 0 bases and V 2 bases, and 6 bases lay outside the gene matches. CDR3 DNA sequence: TGTGCCAGCAGCTTTGGGGAGGGGCCTAGCACAGATACGCAGTATTTT. Residues: CASSFGEGPSTDTQYF.

This clonotype has at least ten counts. The DNA of the CDR3 is TGCAGTGCTAGTCCAAGCGGGAGGGCCACAGATACGCAGTATTTT. Protein product: CSASPSGRATDTQYF. The rearrangement uses TRBV20-1 and TRBJ2-3, with 10 positions matching TRBD2. V trimming: 3 bases; J trimming: 2 bases; junction bases outside the gene matches: 5. The CDR3 loop spans 15 amino acids. Per germline, CDR1 DFQATT and CDR2 SNEGSKA (reference sequence).

This clonotype appeared many times. The J gene is TRBJ1-2, the V gene TRBV20-1; no firm D call. The CDR3 loop spans 11 amino acids. Deletions cut 3 bases from V and 6 bases from J, with 8 bases between. Germline CDR1 and CDR2: DFQATT and SNEGSKA (reference sequence). CDR3 in amino acids: CSASMGNGYTF. Here the CDR3 DNA reads TGCAGTGCTAGTATGGGGAATGGCTACACCTTC.

The rearrangement links TRBV7-2 to TRBJ1-5; TRBD1 matches 8 bases. From germline, CDR1 is SGHTA and CDR2 FQGNSA. V lost 1 base, J lost 6 bases, and 8 bases stayed unmatched. The CDR3 covers 16 residues. The CDR3 spells CASSLEGPGGVQPQHF. The CDR3 coding sequence is TGTGCCAGCAGCTTAGAAGGTCCAGGGGGCGTTCAGCCCCAGCATTTT.

This clonotype was seen only a few times. The V gene is TRBV20-1, the J gene TRBJ1-2; perhaps TRBD1 as D (5 bases). Germline loops: CDR1 DFQATT, CDR2 SNEGSKA (reference sequence). This CDR3 contains 11 residues. V lost 6 bases and J lost 4, with 9 bases in between. Here the CDR3 reads CSASGGYGYTF. CDR3 nucleotide sequence: TGCAGTGCAAGCGGGGGCTATGGCTACACCTTC.

For the CDR3, the DNA is TGTGCCAGCCAAATCCTGCGCGCGTCTAACTATGGCTACACCTTC. The encoded protein is CASQILRASNYGYTF. The chain joins TRBV2 to TRBJ1-2; D remains ambiguous. The germline V and J ends were trimmed by 8 bases and 0 bases, with 16 bases remaining between them. The CDR3 totals 15 residues. The germline V gene has CDR1 SNHLY and CDR2 FYNNEI.

In this sample, this clonotype turned up many times. The chain employs TRBV19 and TRBJ1-5; TRBD1 agrees at 9 bases. Germline V CDR1 and CDR2: LNHDA, SQIVND (reference sequence). This CDR3 region has 17 residues. After removal of 3 bases from V and 0 bases from J, the junction contained 6 bases not matched to a gene. CDR3 nucleotides: TGTGCCAGTAGTATTGGGGACAGGGAGTATAGCAATCAGCCCCAGCATTTT. It encodes CASSIGDREYSNQPQHF. The whole variable domain, filled in from reference TRBV19 and TRBJ1-5, reads DGGITQSPKYLFRKEGQNVTLSCEQNLNHDAMYWYRQDPGQGLRLIYYSQIVNDFQKGDIAEGYSVSREKKESFPLTVTSAQKNPTAFYLCASSIGDREYSNQPQHFGDGTRLSIL.

The chain joins TRBV2 to TRBJ1-5; D not certain. This CDR3 comprises 15 residues. Trimming removed 7 bases from V and 4 bases from J, with 17 bases in between. CDR1 and CDR2 from the germline V gene are SNHLY and FYNNEI. CDR3 DNA sequence: TGTGCCAGCAAATCAGGTCCTCTCTCAAATCAGCCCCAGCATTTT. Protein sequence: CASKSGPLSNQPQHF.

The rearrangement joins TRBV3-1 to TRBJ2-3; 8 nucleotides agree with TRBD2. The junction had 7 bases not matched to a gene; V was cut back by 6 bases and J by 14 bases. The germline CDR1 and CDR2 sequences are LGHDT and YNNKEL (reference sequence). The CDR3 totals 11 residues. CDR3 residues: CASSGLAPSYF. CDR3 nucleotide sequence: TGTGCCAGCAGTGGACTAGCTCCTTCGTATTTT.

This clonotype appeared a few times. The rearrangement joins TRBV30 to TRBJ1-5; D gene uncertain. With 1 base removed from V and 0 bases from J, the gap between germline ends came to 4 bases. Germline CDR1 reads GTSNPN; CDR2 reads SVGIG (reference sequence). This CDR3 has 13 amino acids. The CDR3 bases are TGTGCCTGGAGTGAGTCTAGCAATCAGCCCCAGCATTTT. Its protein is CAWSESSNQPQHF.

The chain couples TRBV3-1 to TRBJ1-2; TRBD1 is a possible D gene (6 bases). V shed 7 bases and J shed 4 bases, with 13 bases lying between them. CDR3 length: 13 amino acids. Per germline, CDR1 LGHDT and CDR2 YNNKEL (reference sequence). CDR3 sequence reads: CASNSEGGYGYTF. The CDR3 nucleotides read TGTGCCAGCAACTCCGAGGGGGGCTATGGCTACACCTTC.

The sample holds many counts of this clonotype. The CDR3: CASSSTSGVSTDTQYF. Written as DNA, the CDR3 is TGCGCCAGCAGTTCCACTAGCGGTGTCAGCACAGATACGCAGTATTTT. The gene calls are TRBV10-1 and TRBJ2-3; TRBD2 aligns across 8 bases. V lost 5 bases and J lost 0; bases outside the gene matches: 7. The germline gives CDR1 WNHNN, CDR2 SYGVQD (reference sequence). There are 16 residues in the CDR3.

This CDR3 is CAWDRAGQPQHF. The CDR3 coding sequence is TGTGCCTGGGACAGGGCGGGGCAGCCCCAGCATTTT. The gene calls are TRBV30 and TRBJ1-5; 7 bases map to TRBD1. The CDR3 sequence is 12 residues long. Unmatched junction bases numbered 5, after V lost 5 bases and J lost 7 bases. CDR1 is GTSNPN, CDR2 SVGIG, per germline (reference sequence).

This clonotype has ten or more counts. The V call is TRBV6-5, the J call TRBJ2-7; tentative D call: TRBD1 (6 bases). Trimming shortened V by 2 bases and J by 3 bases, and 8 bases separated the two germline ends. CDR1 is MNHEY and CDR2 is SVGAGI in the germline V gene. The CDR3 has 13 residues. The CDR3, as DNA: TGTGCCAGCAGTTACGGGACAAGCTACGAGCAGTACTTC. It specifies CASSYGTSYEQYF.

This clonotype was seen at least ten times. The gene calls are TRBV12-3 or TRBV12-4 and TRBJ2-7; D is possibly TRBD2 (6 bases). V lost 5 bases to trimming and J lost 5 bases, with 16 bases between them. This CDR3 region has 14 residues. The CDR3 sequence is CASSPGAFLDEQYF. CDR3 sequence (DNA): TGTGCCAGCAGTCCGGGAGCGTTTTTGGACGAGCAGTACTTC.

This clonotype appeared many times. The CDR3 DNA reads as TGTGCCAGCAAGCTCACGGGGGCTGCGGACGGCTACACCTTC. This translates into CASKLTGAADGYTF. This chain connects TRBV12-3 or TRBV12-4 to TRBJ1-2; tentative D call: TRBD1 (6 bases). V was trimmed by 7 bases and J by 8 bases, leaving 20 bases between them. CDR3 length: 14 amino acids.